A selection of T cell receptor beta chains follows, all from one sample in a study of post-analysis software for immune sequencing data. One entry per CDR3 protein, called by TCRdb with MiXCR from the PCR reads. The data hold a few hundred thousand distinct CDR3 sequences, with under 55% observed a single time. The sequenced sample consisted of blood. These receptors came from a girl aged 5-17 years with multiple sclerosis. CDR3s include the opening cysteine and the closing phenylalanine or tryptophan. The order of the fields is D gene, J gene, V gene, clone size, CDR3 DNA, CDR3 protein. A D gene is named only where the DNA matches it firmly. Only part of the rows carry a size: once, few, many, or a class if the clone is expanded.

-	TRBJ2-7	TRBV20-1	few	TGCAGTGCTAGTCTTCACTCGACAGGAGGGAGCGAGCAGTACTTC	CSASLHSTGGSEQYF
TRBD2	TRBJ2-1	TRBV20-1	-	TGCAGTGCTCCCCCCGCTAGCGGGACTGGGAATGAGCAGTTCTTC	CSAPPASGTGNEQFF
-	TRBJ2-5	TRBV6-1	-	TGTGCCAGCAGTGAAACGACTGGTGAGCAGTACTTC	CASSETTGEQYF
-	TRBJ2-3	TRBV4-1	-	TGCGCCAGCAGCCAAGAAAGGGTCACAGATACGCAGTATTTT	CASSQERVTDTQYF
-	TRBJ2-1	TRBV6-4	few	TGTGCCAGCAGTGACGGTAGGGATGAGCAGTTCTTC	CASSDGRDEQFF
-	TRBJ2-6	TRBV18	few	TGTGCCAGCTCCCCATCAACTGTGGTAGCGGATGTCTCTGGGGCCAACGTCCTGACTTTC	CASSPSTVVADVSGANVLTF
-	TRBJ2-7	TRBV3-1	few	TGTGCCAGCAGCCTCACTCCATCCGAGCAGTACTTC	CASSLTPSEQYF
-	TRBJ2-7	TRBV7-9	-	TGTGCCAGCAGCTTATCAAGTTGGGGGAAAAAGACCTACGAGCAGTACTTC	CASSLSSWGKKTYEQYF
-	TRBJ2-7	TRBV6-2/TRBV6-3	-	TGTGCCAGCAGTACCAGGGTCACCAGCTCCTACGAGCAGTACTTC	CASSTRVTSSYEQYF
TRBD1	TRBJ2-5	TRBV5-1	few	TGCGCCAGCAGCTTGACAGGGGGCCAGTCGCAGACCCAGTACTTC	CASSLTGGQSQTQYF
TRBD1	TRBJ1-1	TRBV10-1	-	TGCGCCAGCAGTGACCCCGGGACAGGGAAAACTGAAGCTTTCTTT	CASSDPGTGKTEAFF
TRBD1	TRBJ2-7	TRBV10-3	-	TGTGCCATCAGTGAGGGAACAGGGGCAACGGAATTCTACGAGCAGTACTTC	CAISEGTGATEFYEQYF
TRBD2	TRBJ2-1	TRBV20-1	-	TGCAGTGCTAGAGCGGGACTCAGACTAGCGGGAGGGGAGCAGTTCTTC	CSARAGLRLAGGEQFF
TRBD2	TRBJ2-1	TRBV12-3/TRBV12-4	-	TGTGCCAGCAGCTATGGACTAGCGGGACTATACAATGAGCAGTTCTTC	CASSYGLAGLYNEQFF
-	TRBJ1-5	TRBV29-1	few	TGCAGCGTTAGGCAGGGCGATCAGCCCCGGCATTTT	CSVRQGDQPRHF
TRBD1	TRBJ1-2	TRBV5-1	-	TGCGCCAGCAGCTTGAATCCCGGGACAGGGGAGGGCTACACCTTC	CASSLNPGTGEGYTF
-	TRBJ2-5	TRBV15	-	TGTGCCACCAGCAGAGGGTTATCCCAAGAGACCCAGTACTTC	CATSRGLSQETQYF
TRBD2	TRBJ2-1	TRBV28	-	TGTGCCAGCAGTCTGGGGGCGGGAGGCCCCTTTTACAATGAGCAGTTCTTC	CASSLGAGGPFYNEQFF
-	TRBJ2-7	TRBV27	few	TGTGCCAGCAGTTTTGGCAGTATTTCCTACGAGCAGTACTTC	CASSFGSISYEQYF
-	TRBJ2-5	TRBV11-2	few	TGTGCCAGCAGCCCAGGGTTAGAGACCCAGTACTTC	CASSPGLETQYF
-	TRBJ2-7	TRBV7-2	few	TGTGCCAGCAGTCGTGTCCACGAGCAGTACTTC	CASSRVHEQYF
-	TRBJ2-1	TRBV28	-	TGTGCCAGCAGCCCCGTGGCGGACCTATACAATGAGCAGTTCTTC	CASSPVADLYNEQFF
TRBD2	TRBJ2-3	TRBV7-3	once	TGTGCCAGCACCCTGACTAGCGGGAACGGAGATACGCAGTATTTT	CASTLTSGNGDTQYF
TRBD2	TRBJ2-5	TRBV7-8	-	TGTGCCAGCAGCTTAGGTTATAGCGGGGCGTACAATGAGCAGTACTTC	CASSLGYSGAYNEQYF
TRBD2	TRBJ2-1	TRBV7-9	-	TGTGCCAGCAGCAAACCGGGACTAGCGGGAAGTGAGCAGTTCTTC	CASSKPGLAGSEQFF
TRBD2	TRBJ2-1	TRBV27	-	TGTGCCAGCAGTGGGACTAGCGGGAATCATGAGCAGTTCTTC	CASSGTSGNHEQFF
-	TRBJ2-5	TRBV7-9	few	TGTGCCAGCATCGGACAGTTGGAAGAGACCCAGTACTTC	CASIGQLEETQYF
TRBD1	TRBJ1-1	TRBV6-6	once	TGTGCCAGCAGCCCTGACAGGGGGGGTTCCGCTGAAGCTTTCTTT	CASSPDRGGSAEAFF
-	TRBJ2-5	TRBV2	many	TGTGCCAGCAGAGGCAACCAAGAGACCCAGTACTTC	CASRGNQETQYF
TRBD1	TRBJ2-7	TRBV20-1	-	TGCAGTGCTAACCCCGGGACAGGGTCCTACGAGCAGTACTTC	CSANPGTGSYEQYF
TRBD2	TRBJ2-7	TRBV6-1	-	TGTGCCAGTGCACTAGCGGGAGGGCCCTACGAGCAGTACTTC	CASALAGGPYEQYF
-	TRBJ1-1	TRBV20-1	-	TGCAGTGCTACTCGGGGTAATACTGAAGCTTTCTTT	CSATRGNTEAFF
TRBD1	TRBJ2-6	TRBV29-1	few	TGCAGCGTTGCCCTCCGGGACAGGGCCGTCTCTGGGGCCAACGTCCTGACTTTC	CSVALRDRAVSGANVLTF
-	TRBJ1-2	TRBV9	-	TGTGCCAGCAGCGTAGAAGGCACGGCTAACTATGGCTACACCTTC	CASSVEGTANYGYTF
-	TRBJ2-3	TRBV12-5	few	TGTGCTAGTGGGCCCGCTACAGATACGCAGTATTTT	CASGPATDTQYF
TRBD1	TRBJ1-5	TRBV10-3	once	TGTGCCATCAGTGAGGACAGGGGGCGTCAGCCCCAGCATTTT	CAISEDRGRQPQHF
-	TRBJ2-3	TRBV28	few	TGTGCCAGCACCGAACTCGTCGGCACAGATACGCAGTATTTT	CASTELVGTDTQYF